This record concerns one TCR beta chain sequence. Its antigen is still unknown. Base qualities are not provided; no much larger clone lies one nucleotide away. This sample stems from a study of tumor and adjacent non-tumor tissue in lung cancer (dated by TCRdb to 2016 to 2019). Broadly, across the study: The cohort included 12 adenocarcinoma, 2 squamous cell carcinoma and 1 small cell lung cancer patients. TCRbeta CDR3 sequencing was performed on thirty paired specimens, with one tumor sample and one normal lung sample collected per patient. Sequencing generated a total of 120 million or so productive TCRbeta reads, averaging about 4 million reads per sample. The study compared bulk TCRbeta repertoires from lung tumor tissue and matched distant non-tumor lung tissue of some 15 lung cancer patients. The 15 enrolled patients, of whom 10 were men and 5 were women, were aged roughly 30 to 76 years and were diagnosed with TNM stage I to III disease. The research as a whole found: Tumor tissue showed significantly higher TCR diversity (inverse Simpson) than normal lung tissue, at roughly 390 vs 170 (P = 0.0075, Mann-Whitney U test). TCR diversity was significantly higher in younger patients, and higher tumor TCR diversity was associated with shorter overall and disease-free survival. Neither the sequencing platform nor unique molecular identifiers are mentioned in the methods. With only around 16 patients in the cohort, the authors noted that larger samples and more detailed clinical data are needed. Peripheral blood was not sequenced, so blood TCRbeta repertoires were not examined in the lung cancer patients of the study. The top 100 clones made up a significantly larger cumulative share of the repertoire in normal lung than in tumor tissue.

RNA was isolated from bulk, unsorted tissue, and RNA quality was assessed with a NanoDrop ND-1000 and an Agilent 2100. The normal lung samples consisted of distant non-tumor tissue collected more than 3 cm from the tumor edge. All donors had newly diagnosed lung cancer, had not received prior chemotherapy, and were admitted for thoracic surgery in China between August and November 2014. Patients with previous radiotherapy or chemotherapy, or with another concurrent cancer, were excluded from the study. Surgical tissue pieces of about 1-2.2 cm3 were preserved in RNAlater solution and were kept at -80 degrees C until use. Library prep was done by multiplex PCR. The listed sequencing device is Illumina HiSeq 2500. Following protocols modified from ARM-PCR, the researchers constructed TCRbeta libraries through three rounds of nested PCR with primers (Table S4). Before sequencing, PCR products in the 200-500 bp range were cut out of the gel and cleaned up using the QIAquick gel extraction kit. The original methods were these. Reads were cleaned with Trimmomatic, merged with FLASH into complete CDR3 sequences, and assigned to V(D)J germline segments with MiTCR. Clonal diversity was computed as the inverse Simpson's index with VDJtools. Productive reads were defined as in-frame sequences without a premature stop codon. The public reads were reprocessed in TCRdb via fastp at Q25 and MiXCR, keeping in-frame beta chains. Rows merge per CDR3 protein into single entries with the most common DNA and genes. V and J calls and clone size were set by TCRdb, not the authors. The sample data list tens of thousands of distinct CDR3 sequences, and under 70% of these were observed just once. In total, the top ten clones hold around 30% of the sample.

Looking up the germline V gene (reference sequence) yields CDR1 DFQATT and CDR2 SNEGSKA. Trimming costs V 8 bases and J 4 bases, and their ends lie 17 bases apart. Including cysteine and phenylalanine, the CDR3 has 13 amino acids. Kept here is only the CDR3 DNA, which spans 39 bases and is read in frame from base 1. The specimen was distant non-tumor lung tissue. The TCR comes from a woman aged 50 to 60 with non-small cell lung cancer. The chain links TRBV20-1 with TRBJ1-1, with a tentative D gene TRBD1 over 5 matching bases. CDR3 sequence: CSTRQPLITEAFF. The nucleotide sequence is given as TGCAGTACTCGACAGCCGTTGATCACTGAAGCTTTCTTT.